This record looks at one T cell receptor (beta chain) sequence and its context. The sample comes from a study of blood T cell repertoires in COVID-19. Background on the study: The samples span acute and convalescent COVID-19 from the United States, Italy and Spain.

As originally analysed: Nucleated cell number was recorded as an estimate derived from reference gene primer amplification. Sequenced by immunoSEQ multiplex PCR; TCRdb stores in-frame clones only, minus some. Clone size and the V and J calls come from that table; the DNA yielded D and trimming. The table includes some 150,000 clones, 88% detected once. Germline CDR1 MNHEY, CDR2 SVGAGI. This CDR3 is 12 amino acids long. The germline V and J ends were trimmed by 8 bases and 0 bases, with 8 bases remaining between them. V gene TRBV6-5 combines with J gene TRBJ2-7; D remains unclear. The sequencing input was peripheral blood. This TCR was sampled from a human donor in a cohort sampled during active COVID-19. In DNA form, the CDR3 reads TGTGCCAGCGGTAGCAGCTCCTACGAGCAGTACTTC. Translated, it gives CASGSSSYEQYF.